This TCR beta chain is from a study of T cells in Graves' hyperthyroidism and ophthalmopathy. The study, taken as a whole, reports: The majority of expanded thyroid clonotypes above 0.001 also appeared in blood.

Germline CDR1 reads DFQATT; CDR2 reads SNEGSKA (reference sequence). CDR3 length equals 13 residues. With 0 bases clipped from V and 5 bases from J, the junction kept 3 bases outside the gene matches. What was amplified from RNA transcripts were TCR beta CDR3 regions. The primer set for the first-round RT-PCR of the TCR CDR3 was HTBI. TCRdb reanalysed the multiplex PCR reads using MiXCR and keeps one entry per CDR3 protein. The table has approximately 370,000 distinct CDR3 sequences, approximately 18% seen once; the top ten hold almost 35%. This clonotype was recorded at least ten times. Its antigen is undetermined. The hyperthyroidism patients had all been newly diagnosed, and their disease duration was under 2 months. Their ages ranged from 18 to 65 years. Diagnoses were established using clinical symptoms, serum thyroxine and TRAb, thyroid ultrasound and orbital computed tomography. More than 9.5 ml fresh peripheral blood yielded the PBMCs.

This chain connects TRBV20-1 to TRBJ2-5; TRBD2 matches 7 bases. The receptor was isolated from a woman in her twenties or thirties with Graves' hyperthyroidism that later progressed to Graves' ophthalmopathy. Source material: blood. The CDR3 sequence is CSAREGGWETQYF. In DNA, the CDR3 is TGCAGTGCTAGAGAGGGAGGGTGGGAGACCCAGTACTTC.